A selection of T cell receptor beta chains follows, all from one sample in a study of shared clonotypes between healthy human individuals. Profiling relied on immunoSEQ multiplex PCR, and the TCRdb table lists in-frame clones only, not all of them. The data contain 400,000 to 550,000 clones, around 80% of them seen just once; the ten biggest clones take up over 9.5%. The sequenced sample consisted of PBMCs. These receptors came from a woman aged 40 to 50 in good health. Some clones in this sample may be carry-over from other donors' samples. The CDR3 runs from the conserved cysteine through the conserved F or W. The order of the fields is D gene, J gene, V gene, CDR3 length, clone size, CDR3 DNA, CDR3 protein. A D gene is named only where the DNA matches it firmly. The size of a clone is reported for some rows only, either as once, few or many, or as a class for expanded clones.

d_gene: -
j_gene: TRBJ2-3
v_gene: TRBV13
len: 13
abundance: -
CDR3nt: TGTGCCAGCAGCTTAAGACCCACAGATACGCAGTATTTT
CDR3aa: CASSLRPTDTQYF

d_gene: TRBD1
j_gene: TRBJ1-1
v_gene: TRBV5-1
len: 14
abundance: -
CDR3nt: TGCGCCAGCAGCCCTGGACAGGGGGCTTCTGAAGCTTTCTTT
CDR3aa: CASSPGQGASEAFF

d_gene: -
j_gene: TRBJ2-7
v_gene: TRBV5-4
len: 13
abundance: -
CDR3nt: TGTGCCAGCAGCGTGGACAAGGCTAGGGAGCAGTACTTC
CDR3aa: CASSVDKAREQYF

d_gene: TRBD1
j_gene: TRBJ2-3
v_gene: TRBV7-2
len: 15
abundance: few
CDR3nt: TGTGCCAGTAGCGGACAGGGAGTGGTGACAGATACGCAGTATTTT
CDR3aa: CASSGQGVVTDTQYF

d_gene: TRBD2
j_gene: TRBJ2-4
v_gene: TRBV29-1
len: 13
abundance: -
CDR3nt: TGCAGCGTCTCACTAGCGGGAGATAACATTCAGTACTTC
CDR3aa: CSVSLAGDNIQYF

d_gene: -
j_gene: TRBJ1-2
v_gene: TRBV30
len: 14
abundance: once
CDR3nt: TGTGCCTGGAGAAGAGCGGGGGTTGTGGATGGCTACACCTTC
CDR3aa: CAWRRAGVVDGYTF

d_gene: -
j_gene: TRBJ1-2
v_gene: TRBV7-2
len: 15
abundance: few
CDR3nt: TGTGCCAGCAGCGAAGGGGGACATGCGAGTTATGGCTACACCTTC
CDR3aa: CASSEGGHASYGYTF

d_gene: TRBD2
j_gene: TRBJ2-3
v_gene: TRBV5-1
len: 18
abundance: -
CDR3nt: TGCGCCAGCAGCTTGGCGACTAGCGGGAGTAGCGGGACAGATACGCAGTATTTT
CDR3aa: CASSLATSGSSGTDTQYF

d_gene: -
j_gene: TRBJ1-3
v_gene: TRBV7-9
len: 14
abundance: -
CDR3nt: TGTGCCAGCAGCTTCCAAACCTCTGGAAACACCATATATTTT
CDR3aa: CASSFQTSGNTIYF

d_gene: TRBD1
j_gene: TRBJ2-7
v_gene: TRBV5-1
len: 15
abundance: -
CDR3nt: TGCGCCAGCAGCGCCCGGGACAGGGGGCTTTACGAGCAGTACTTC
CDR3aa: CASSARDRGLYEQYF

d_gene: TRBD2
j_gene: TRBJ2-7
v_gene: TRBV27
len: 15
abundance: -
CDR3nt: TGTGCCAGCAGTCTATGGACTAGCGGGAGATCCGAGCAGTACTTC
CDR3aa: CASSLWTSGRSEQYF

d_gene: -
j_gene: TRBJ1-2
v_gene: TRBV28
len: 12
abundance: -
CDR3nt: TGTGCCAGCAGCGAAGGGGAGTTGGGCTACACCTTC
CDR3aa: CASSEGELGYTF

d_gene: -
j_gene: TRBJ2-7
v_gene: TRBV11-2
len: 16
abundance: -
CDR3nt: TGTGCCAGCAGCTTAGATGGGTCCCTTTGGGGACGCGAGCAGTACTTC
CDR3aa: CASSLDGSLWGREQYF

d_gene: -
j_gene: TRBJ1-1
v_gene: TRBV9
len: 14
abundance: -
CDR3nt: TGTGCCAGCAGCGTACGGGATGGGAACACTGAAGCTTTCTTT
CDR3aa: CASSVRDGNTEAFF

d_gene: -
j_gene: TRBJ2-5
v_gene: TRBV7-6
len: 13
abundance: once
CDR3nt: TGTGCCAGCAGCTTTACAGGACAAGAGACCCAGTACTTC
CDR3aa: CASSFTGQETQYF

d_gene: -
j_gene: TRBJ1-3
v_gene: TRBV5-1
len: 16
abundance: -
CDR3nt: TGCGCCAGCAGCTTGTCAGGGGAGGCCTCTGGAAACACCATATATTTT
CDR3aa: CASSLSGEASGNTIYF

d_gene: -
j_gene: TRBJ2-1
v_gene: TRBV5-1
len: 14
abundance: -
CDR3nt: TGCGCCAGCAGCTTGGTGGGGGGCGGGGCCCTTCAGTTCTTC
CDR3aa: CASSLVGGGALQFF

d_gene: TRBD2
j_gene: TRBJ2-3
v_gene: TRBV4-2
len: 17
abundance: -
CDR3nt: TGTGCCAGCAGCCACGGGAGCGGGAGATCTAGCACAGATACGCAGTATTTT
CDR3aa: CASSHGSGRSSTDTQYF

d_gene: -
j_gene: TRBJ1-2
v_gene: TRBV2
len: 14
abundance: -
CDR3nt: TGTGCCAGCAGTGGGGGGACGGGTAACTATGGCTACACCTTC
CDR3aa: CASSGGTGNYGYTF

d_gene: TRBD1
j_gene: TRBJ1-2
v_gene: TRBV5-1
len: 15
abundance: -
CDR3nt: TGCGCCAGCAGCTTGGTACAAGACAGGGCATATGGCTACACCTTC
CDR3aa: CASSLVQDRAYGYTF

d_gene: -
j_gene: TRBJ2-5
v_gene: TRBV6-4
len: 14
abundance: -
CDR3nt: TGTGCCAGCAGTGACTCGAGCGATCCTGGGACCCAGTACTTC
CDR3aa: CASSDSSDPGTQYF

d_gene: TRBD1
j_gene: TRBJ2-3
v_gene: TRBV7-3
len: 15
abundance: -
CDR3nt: TGTGCCAGCAGCCACACAGGGGGCCGTGCAGATACGCAGTATTTT
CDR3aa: CASSHTGGRADTQYF

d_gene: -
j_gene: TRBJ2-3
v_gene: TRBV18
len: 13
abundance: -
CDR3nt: TGTGCCAGCTCACCGGGGATGGCAGATACGCAGTATTTT
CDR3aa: CASSPGMADTQYF

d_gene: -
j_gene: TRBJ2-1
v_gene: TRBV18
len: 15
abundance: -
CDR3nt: TGTGCCAGCTCACCAGAAGGACTCGCCTACAATGAGCAGTTCTTC
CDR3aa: CASSPEGLAYNEQFF

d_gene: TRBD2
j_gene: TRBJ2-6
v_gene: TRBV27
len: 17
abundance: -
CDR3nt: TGTGCCAGCAAATTCGCTAGCGGCCTCTCTGGGGCCAACGTCCTGACTTTC
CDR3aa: CASKFASGLSGANVLTF

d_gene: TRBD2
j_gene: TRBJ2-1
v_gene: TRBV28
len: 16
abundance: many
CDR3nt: TGTGCCAGCAGTTTCCCAGCTGGGACTAGCCTCGGTGAGCAGTTCTTC
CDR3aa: CASSFPAGTSLGEQFF

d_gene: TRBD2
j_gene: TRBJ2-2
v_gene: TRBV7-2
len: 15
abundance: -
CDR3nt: TGTGCCAGCAGCTTAGGTCTAGCGGAGACCGGGGAGCTGTTTTTT
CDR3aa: CASSLGLAETGELFF